This is a list of T cell receptor beta chains from one sample in a study of CD8 T cells in ankylosing spondylitis. MiXCR, applied by TCRdb to the 5' RACE reads, yields one record per CDR3 protein. The table lists some 300,000 distinct CDR3 sequences, less than 25% of them singletons. The sample comprised blood, either unsorted or a sorted T cell fraction (not recorded which). The receptors were sampled from a female donor with ankylosing spondylitis or in good health (not recorded which). Each CDR3 is given with its conserved first and last residue. A D gene is named only where the DNA matches it firmly. A row's size may be missing; if present it is once, few, many or a size class.

size | D | J | V | CDR3 | DNA
few | - | TRBJ2-7 | TRBV11-2 | CASSTEPYEQYF | TGTGCCAGCAGCACAGAACCCTACGAGCAGTACTTC
many | - | TRBJ2-7 | TRBV6-5 | CASSYSSSSYEQYF | TGTGCCAGCAGTTACTCCAGCAGCTCCTACGAGCAGTACTTC
many | TRBD2 | TRBJ2-7 | TRBV7-2 | CASSLLAGDHEQYF | TGTGCCAGCAGCTTGTTAGCGGGAGATCACGAGCAGTACTTC
many | TRBD2 | TRBJ2-2 | TRBV15 | CATSNGLAGGPKNTGELFF | TGTGCCACCAGCAACGGACTAGCGGGAGGGCCGAAGAACACCGGGGAGCTGTTTTTT
- | - | TRBJ1-1 | TRBV9 | CASSPTTVNTEAFF | TGTGCCAGCAGCCCTACGACGGTGAACACTGAAGCTTTCTTT
few | TRBD2 | TRBJ2-7 | TRBV4-2 | CASSLGLVAYEQYF | TGTGCCAGCAGCCTCGGACTAGTAGCCTACGAGCAGTACTTC
few | - | TRBJ2-1 | TRBV11-3 | CASSLVGTPNEQFF | TGTGCCAGCAGCTTAGTTGGCACGCCCAATGAGCAGTTCTTC
many | - | TRBJ2-2 | TRBV20-1 | CSARVRGTGELFF | TGCAGTGCTAGAGTCAGGGGCACCGGGGAGCTGTTTTTT
- | TRBD1 | TRBJ2-7 | TRBV6-1 | CASSEAGTVPYEQYF | TGTGCCAGCAGTGAAGCCGGGACAGTACCCTACGAGCAGTACTTC
- | TRBD2 | TRBJ2-5 | TRBV5-6 | CASSTPGLAEIQETQYF | TGTGCCAGCTCCACCCCGGGACTAGCGGAGATTCAAGAGACCCAGTACTTC
few | TRBD2 | TRBJ2-2 | TRBV18 | CASSQGLAETGELFF | TGTGCCAGCTCACAGGGACTAGCGGAGACCGGGGAGCTGTTTTTT
- | - | TRBJ2-7 | TRBV5-1 | CASRVSQGSYEQYF | TGCGCCAGCAGAGTGTCGCAGGGCTCCTACGAGCAGTACTTC
- | - | TRBJ1-1 | TRBV29-1 | CSVETGSNTEAFF | TGCAGCGTTGAAACGGGGTCGAACACTGAAGCTTTCTTT
few | TRBD2 | TRBJ2-1 | TRBV5-1 | CASSLNGRSHNEQFF | TGCGCCAGCAGCTTAAACGGGAGGTCCCACAATGAGCAGTTCTTC
- | - | TRBJ2-7 | TRBV12-3/TRBV12-4 | CASSRGGSYYEQYF | TGTGCCAGCAGCCGAGGGGGATCCTACTACGAGCAGTACTTC
few | - | TRBJ2-5 | TRBV12-3/TRBV12-4 | CASSWRAEETQYF | TGTGCCAGCAGTTGGAGGGCAGAAGAGACCCAGTACTTC